The 21 T cell receptor beta chains below come from one sample, sequenced in a study of CXCR3 chemokines and chemotherapy response in bladder cancer. TCRdb re-analysed the PCR reads in MiXCR, keeping a single row per CDR3 protein. The data contain several thousand distinct CDR3 sequences, under 30% of them seen just once; the ten biggest clones take up roughly 8.9%. The sample was taken from a patient whose treatment included neoadjuvant chemotherapy. These receptors all come from a human donor with bladder cancer that did not respond to neoadjuvant chemotherapy.

This sequence joins TRBV20-1 and TRBJ1-1, with TRBD1 matching over 7 bases. Germline V lookup: CDR1 DFQATT, CDR2 SNEGSKA (reference sequence). This CDR3 is 17 amino acids long. V was clipped by 0 bases and J by 3 bases; unmatched bases: 13. CDR3 loop: CSARDRPPTGTDTEAFF. The CDR3 nucleotides are TGCAGTGCTAGAGATAGGCCCCCGACAGGGACGGACACTGAAGCTTTCTTT.

In its sample, this clonotype is medium-sized. The V call is TRBV18, the J call TRBJ2-3; 10 bases fit TRBD2. Germline CDR1 is KGHSH and CDR2 is LQKENI. V lost 3 bases to trimming and J lost 6 bases; unmatched junction nucleotides: 6. The CDR3 is made up of 15 amino acids. The CDR3 bases are TGTGCCAGCTCACCTCAAACAGCGGGGGGGGATACGCAGTATTTT. This codes for CASSPQTAGGDTQYF.

With respect to this clonotype: A far larger clone is just one base off, so this is likely a read error. The chain joins TRBV27 to TRBJ2-5, with D perhaps matching TRBD2 (6 bases). CDR1 is MNHEY and CDR2 is SMNVEV in the germline V gene (reference sequence). The CDR3 has 15 residues. CDR3 loop: CASSPNLGGREAQYF. CDR3 sequence (DNA): TGTGCCAGCAGCCCGAACCTGGGGGGACGAGAGGCCCAGTACTTC.

This clonotype was detected many times. The chain is built from TRBV6-1 and TRBJ2-7; 8 nucleotides align to TRBD1. Trimming removed 11 bases from V and 2 bases from J; junction bases left unmatched: 5. The germline V gene encodes CDR1 MNHNS and CDR2 SASEGT. CDR3 length: 12 amino acids. The CDR3 sequence is CAAGTGAYEQYF. The DNA for the CDR3 is TGTGCCGCAGGGACAGGAGCCTACGAGCAGTACTTC.

This clonotype occurred many times. This chain joins TRBV7-9 and TRBJ1-1; D is ambiguous. Germline CDR1 and CDR2: SEHNR and FQNEAQ (reference sequence). V gave up 5 bases and J gave up 4 bases, with 8 bases separating them. The CDR3 has 12 amino acids. CDR3 bases: TGTGCCAGCAGCCCAGGTGGCACTGAAGCTTTCTTT. Translation gives CASSPGGTEAFF.

In this sample, this clonotype turned up many times. This chain links TRBV28 with TRBJ1-3; 7 positions match TRBD1. The CDR3 has 14 residues. V lost 8 bases, J lost 4 bases, and 8 bases stayed unmatched. Germline CDR1 and CDR2: MDHEN and SYDVKM. The CDR3 region is CASFGQDIGNTIYF. The CDR3 DNA reads TGTGCCAGCTTCGGACAGGATATCGGAAACACCATATATTTT.

This clonotype was seen once. The chain combines TRBV7-6 with TRBJ2-3; D unresolved. The CDR3 runs 14 residues. Germline V gene sequence: CDR1 SGHVS, CDR2 FNYEAQ. Trimming took 3 bases from V and 2 from J, leaving 9 bases between them. This CDR3 is CASSFSHYTDTQYF. CDR3 sequence (DNA): TGTGCCAGCAGCTTTAGCCACTACACAGATACGCAGTATTTT.

The chain joins TRBV6-2 or TRBV6-3 to TRBJ1-2; no definite D call. This CDR3 has 12 residues. Germline CDR1 reads MNHEY; CDR2 reads SVGEGT. The V and J ends lost 6 bases and 5 bases respectively, with 10 bases between them. CDR3 DNA: TGTGCCAGCAGCGCCACACCTTATGGCTACACCTTC. Encoded protein: CASSATPYGYTF.

The CDR3 is CASSLDMAEGNTIYF. DNA of the CDR3: TGTGCCAGCAGCTTAGATATGGCGGAGGGAAACACCATATATTTT. This chain joins TRBV11-2 and TRBJ1-3, with D unresolved. V was pared by 0 bases and J by 4 bases, with 10 bases between. CDR1 is SGHAT and CDR2 is FQNNGV in the germline V gene. This CDR3 has 15 amino acids.

The CDR3 coding sequence is TGCGCCAGCAGTGCTTGGGGGGAGCACATTCAGTACTTC. It translates to CASSAWGEHIQYF. The chain is built from TRBV10-2 and TRBJ2-4; a possible D gene is TRBD2 (6 bases). This CDR3 comprises 13 residues. Deletions cut 4 bases from V and 8 bases from J, with 12 bases between. The germline V gene has CDR1 WSHSY and CDR2 SAAADI.

The chain joins TRBV6-5 to TRBJ2-1, with TRBD1 matching over 9 bases. The V gene's germline CDR1 is MNHEY and CDR2 SVGAGI. The CDR3 has 14 residues. Unmatched junction bases numbered 7, after V lost 4 bases and J lost 9 bases. CDR3: CASSSSQGAGEQFF. The CDR3 DNA reads TGTGCCAGCAGTTCCTCACAGGGGGCGGGTGAGCAGTTCTTC.

In regard to this clonotype: A far larger clone differs by one base, so this is likely a read error. This chain links TRBV6-6 with TRBJ2-1; 8 nucleotides line up with TRBD2. The CDR3 is 15 residues long. Per the germline V gene, CDR1 is MNHNY and CDR2 is SVGAGI (reference sequence). V dropped 2 bases and J dropped 7; count of bases not matched to a gene: 7. This CDR3 reads CASSYAKAGVNEQFF. The CDR3 nucleotides read TGTGCCAGCAGTTACGCAAAAGCGGGGGTAAATGAGCAGTTCTTC.

This clonotype was seen repeatedly, ten times or more. The chain combines TRBV29-1 with TRBJ1-1; no firm D call. V lost 7 bases to trimming and J lost 0 bases, with 6 bases between them. The CDR3 covers 11 residues. The germline CDR1 and CDR2 sequences are SQVTM and ANQGSEA. In nucleotides, the CDR3 is TGCAGCGGTGTGCTGAACACTGAAGCTTTCTTT. Translating gives CSGVLNTEAFF.

This clonotype was counted ten times or more. V is TRBV6-2 or TRBV6-3 and J is TRBJ2-7; 8 bases align to TRBD2. This CDR3 has 14 residues. V dropped 6 bases and J dropped 0; count of bases not matched to a gene: 4. Germline V gene lookup returns CDR1 MNHEY and CDR2 SVGEGT. In DNA form, the CDR3 reads TGTGCCAGCAGGGAGGCGGGGGGCTCCTACGAGCAGTACTTC. It specifies CASREAGGSYEQYF.

By share, this clonotype ranks as medium-sized (0.01 to 0.1%). The J gene is TRBJ1-2, the V gene TRBV10-3; TRBD1 aligns across 8 bases. V gave up 7 bases and J gave up 8 bases; unmatched junction bases: 6. The length of the CDR3 is 12 residues. Germline V gives CDR1 ENHRY, CDR2 SYGVKD. CDR3: CAIKPGTGGYTF. The CDR3 DNA sequence: TGTGCCATCAAACCTGGGACAGGAGGCTACACCTTC.

In its sample, this clonotype was seen many times. The chain carries TRBV18 and TRBJ1-4; a possible D gene is TRBD1 (5 bases). The germline V gene has CDR1 KGHSH and CDR2 LQKENI. The CDR3 length is 15 residues. Between the trimmed V and J ends, which lost 4 bases and 3 bases, there was a span of 12 bases. The CDR3 loop reads CASSRIQEPNEKLFF. The CDR3 DNA is TGTGCCAGCTCACGTATACAGGAACCTAATGAAAAACTGTTTTTT.

In this sample, this clonotype is medium-sized. The chain employs TRBV6-6 and TRBJ2-1; D not resolved. CDR1 and CDR2 (germline): MNHNY, SVGAGI (reference sequence). Trimming shortened V by 4 bases and J by 6 bases, and 4 bases separated the two germline ends. The CDR3 loop spans 11 amino acids. CDR3 in amino acids: CASSSINEQFF. CDR3 DNA sequence: TGTGCCAGCAGTTCTATCAATGAGCAGTTCTTC.

This clonotype has a handful of counts. V is TRBV10-3 and J is TRBJ2-2, with 15 bases aligning to TRBD2. V trimming: 4 bases; J trimming: 4 bases; junction bases outside the gene matches: 16. CDR3 size: 21 residues. The germline V gene encodes CDR1 ENHRY and CDR2 SYGVKD. The CDR3 reads CAISASSGTSGGPLLTGELFF. Written as DNA, the CDR3 is TGTGCCATCAGTGCCTCATCCGGGACTAGCGGGGGGCCCCTACTCACCGGGGAGCTGTTTTTT.

This clonotype is medium-sized within its sample. The chain employs TRBV10-3 and TRBJ2-1; 8 nucleotides agree with TRBD2. With V trimmed by 0 bases and J by 8 bases, 6 bases remained unmatched. The CDR3 consists of 15 residues. CDR1 is ENHRY, CDR2 SYGVKD, per germline. The CDR3 bases are TGTGCCATCAGTGAGTCCGGGGGGGGCCACGATGAGCAGTTCTTC. Its translation: CAISESGGGHDEQFF.

The chain links TRBV7-2 to TRBJ2-3; 8 nucleotides agree with TRBD1. The V gene end was trimmed by 1 base and the J gene end by 2 bases; junction bases not matched to a gene: 2. Germline CDR1 reads SGHTA; CDR2 reads FQGNSA. The CDR3 totals 15 residues. The DNA of the CDR3 is TGTGCCAGCAGCTTAGTGCAGGGGGCCACAGATACGCAGTATTTT. This gives the protein CASSLVQGATDTQYF.

This clonotype has a count of ten or more. V gene TRBV30 combines with J gene TRBJ2-7; D call uncertain. This CDR3 is 14 amino acids long. The germline V and J ends were trimmed by 6 bases and 0 bases, with 15 bases remaining between them. Germline V gene sequence: CDR1 GTSNPN, CDR2 SVGIG (reference sequence). CDR3 coding DNA: TGTGCCTGTTGTGGTAGGGATTACTCCTACGAGCAGTACTTC. Its protein is CACCGRDYSYEQYF.